This T cell receptor (beta chain) came from a study of PD-L1 blockade in urothelial cancer. At the level of the study: Prior regimens of chemotherapy numbered 0 to 3 per patient. Tumors had a median of around 1,300 T cells.

Repertoires were generated with immunoSEQ multiplex PCR, while TCRdb's copy carries only in-frame clones and drops some. The repertoire consists of approximately 35,000 clones, with roughly a third occurring once and the leading ten covering 8% to 9%. With regard to this clone: Its antigen remains unidentified.

Overall study findings and caveats: Tumors of patients with durable benefit held more tumor-infiltrating T lymphocytes.

The TCR comes from a man aged 60 to 69 with urothelial cancer. The source was tumor tissue, collected before atezolizumab (anti-PD-L1) treatment.

The CDR3 protein is CASGDPGQGAPDEQYF. Here the CDR3 DNA reads TGCGCCAGCGGAGACCCGGGACAGGGGGCGCCGGACGAGCAGTACTTC. V gene TRBV10-2 combines with J gene TRBJ2-7; the match to TRBD1 covers 12 bases. Losses at the gene ends were 8 bases for V and 5 bases for J; bases not matched to a gene: 13. The germline CDR1 and CDR2 sequences are WSHSY and SAAADI. The CDR3 totals 16 residues.